This is a list of T cell receptor beta chains from one sample in a study of early stage breast cancer tumors. Here immunoSEQ multiplex PCR was the method, and the copy in TCRdb shows in-frame clones only, minus some. The profile shows 5,500 to 6,500 clones, around 79% of them singletons. Sequenced material: normal breast tissue next to the tumor. Every receptor here comes from a person aged 65 to 79 with breast cancer. The CDR3 runs from the conserved cysteine through the conserved F or W. The D gene is left open where the match is weak. Clone size is shown for a subset of rows, as once, few, many or a class of expanded clone.

TRBV11-2	TRBJ2-7	TRBD2	.	CASRPTSGRQNEQYF	TGTGCCAGCAGACCCACTAGCGGGAGACAGAACGAGCAGTACTTC
TRBV9	TRBJ2-3	TRBD2	.	CASSVSGLAGRTDTQYF	TGTGCCAGCAGCGTTTCCGGACTAGCGGGAAGGACAGATACGCAGTATTTT
TRBV4-1	TRBJ1-5	.	.	CASSHGGGNQPQHF	TGCGCCAGCAGCCACGGCGGAGGGAATCAGCCCCAGCATTTT
TRBV30	TRBJ1-1	TRBD1	.	CAWSVLAGGASEAFF	TGTGCCTGGAGTGTACTTGCAGGGGGCGCGTCTGAAGCCTTCTTT
TRBV6-6	TRBJ2-2	.	.	CASAGSGTGELFF	TGTGCCAGCGCGGGGTCCGGCACCGGGGAGCTGTTTTTT
TRBV28	TRBJ2-1	.	.	CASSLGVSAHNEQFF	TGTGCCAGCAGTTTAGGCGTTAGCGCCCACAATGAGCAGTTCTTC
TRBV6-5	TRBJ2-2	.	.	CASSYTGQYTGELFF	TGTGCCAGCAGTTACACAGGACAGTACACCGGGGAGCTGTTTTTT
TRBV5-6	TRBJ2-3	TRBD2	.	CASSTGTIGITQYF	TGTGCCAGCAGCACCGGGACTATAGGAATAACGCAGTATTTT
TRBV27	TRBJ2-2	.	.	CASSLSRTGELFF	TGTGCCAGCAGTTTATCGCGGACCGGGGAGCTGTTTTTT
TRBV7-3	TRBJ2-1	.	.	CASSSLGASSYNEQFF	TGTGCCAGCAGCTCCCTGGGGGCGAGCTCCTACAATGAGCAGTTCTTC
TRBV4-3	TRBJ1-2	.	.	CASSQDRGNYGYTF	TGCGCCAGCAGCCAAGATCGAGGGAACTATGGCTACACCTTC
TRBV5-1	TRBJ1-2	TRBD1	.	CASSRAGQDLYGYTF	TGCGCCAGCAGCCGGGCGGGACAGGATCTCTATGGCTACACCTTC
TRBV15	TRBJ1-1	.	.	CATSRDYKNTEAFF	TGTGCCACCAGCAGGGACTACAAGAACACTGAAGCTTTCTTT
TRBV18	TRBJ2-3	.	.	CASSPLGDTQYF	TGTGCCAGCTCACCCCTCGGAGATACGCAGTATTTT
TRBV5-4	TRBJ2-2	TRBD2	.	CASSLGGAGGAGELFF	TGTGCCAGCAGCTTGGGAGGAGCGGGAGGGGCCGGGGAGCTGTTTTTT
TRBV7-6	TRBJ2-3	.	.	CASSFESKNTDTQYF	TGTGCCAGCAGCTTTGAATCTAAGAACACAGATACGCAGTATTTT
TRBV7-2	TRBJ2-1	.	.	CASGPGLPNEQFF	TGTGCCAGCGGACCGGGACTGCCGAATGAGCAGTTCTTC
TRBV4-1	TRBJ2-2	TRBD1	.	CASSQSTSTGDTGELFF	TGCGCCAGCAGCCAAAGCACATCGACAGGGGACACCGGGGAGCTGTTTTTT
TRBV6-6	TRBJ2-5	.	.	CASSYWTTQETQYF	TGTGCCAGCAGTTACTGGACTACCCAAGAGACCCAGTACTTC
TRBV28	TRBJ2-7	TRBD1	.	CASSPGQGVHEQYF	TGTGCCAGCAGCCCGGGACAGGGGGTTCACGAGCAGTACTTC
TRBV7-8	TRBJ2-1	TRBD2	.	CASSPPASGSSYNEQFF	TGTGCCAGCAGCCCCCCCGCCAGCGGGAGCTCCTACAATGAGCAGTTCTTC
TRBV30	TRBJ1-1	TRBD1	.	CAWDRVNTEAFF	TGTGCCTGGGACAGGGTCAACACTGAAGCTTTCTTT
TRBV7-2	TRBJ2-7	.	.	CASSLIISPSYEQYF	TGTGCCAGCAGCTTAATTATCAGTCCCTCCTACGAGCAGTACTTC
TRBV7-2	TRBJ2-4	.	.	CASSPPGGGVKNIQYF	TGTGCCAGCAGCCCGCCGGGGGGCGGGGTCAAAAACATTCAGTACTTC
TRBV7-6	TRBJ2-2	TRBD2	few	CASSPVAASGSIGELFF	TGTGCCAGCAGCCCTGTAGCGGCTAGCGGGAGTATCGGGGAGCTGTTTTTT
TRBV19	TRBJ1-1	TRBD1	.	CASSIGQGLTEAFF	TGTGCCAGTAGTATAGGACAGGGGCTCACTGAAGCTTTCTTT
TRBV13	TRBJ2-5	.	.	CASSLEGETQYF	TGTGCCAGCAGCTTGGAGGGGGAGACCCAGTACTTC
TRBV7-9	TRBJ1-5	.	few	CASSLGAGAGNQPQHF	TGTGCCAGCAGCTTAGGGGCGGGGGCAGGCAATCAGCCCCAGCATTTT
TRBV7-9	TRBJ2-2	TRBD1	.	CASSPLRDRITGELFF	TGTGCCAGCAGCCCGCTCCGGGACAGGATTACCGGGGAGCTGTTTTTT
TRBV7-2	TRBJ2-1	.	.	CASSPGKGINEQFF	TGTGCCAGCAGCCCCGGGAAGGGTATCAATGAGCAGTTCTTC
TRBV19	TRBJ2-3	TRBD2	.	CASSNGLAAYTDTQYF	TGTGCCAGTAGTAACGGACTAGCTGCCTACACAGATACGCAGTATTTT
TRBV18	TRBJ1-3	TRBD1	.	CASSPLRDSSGNTIYF	TGTGCCAGCTCACCCCTACGGGACAGCTCTGGAAACACCATATATTTT
TRBV25-1	TRBJ2-4	.	.	CASSEGRLLAKNIQYF	TGTGCCAGCAGTGAGGGGCGGTTACTAGCCAAAAACATTCAGTACTTC
TRBV11-3	TRBJ2-7	TRBD1	.	CASSFGEGTGDEQYF	TGTGCCAGCAGCTTTGGTGAAGGGACAGGGGACGAGCAGTACTTC
TRBV29-1	TRBJ2-3	.	.	CSVGTPSADTQYF	TGCAGCGTTGGAACTCCCTCCGCAGATACGCAGTATTTT
TRBV27	TRBJ1-5	.	.	CASSLTNRLNQPQHF	TGTGCCAGCAGTTTAACGAACAGATTAAATCAGCCCCAGCATTTT
TRBV28	TRBJ2-7	TRBD2	few	CASSSPGTSALLQYF	TGTGCCAGCAGTTCTCCCGGGACTAGCGCCCTCTTACAGTACTTC
TRBV9	TRBJ2-5	.	.	CASSVGSGQETQYF	TGTGCCAGCAGCGTAGGGAGTGGACAAGAGACCCAGTACTTC
TRBV7-9	TRBJ2-2	.	.	CASSLRLANAGELFF	TGTGCCAGCAGCTTACGGCTAGCCAACGCCGGGGAGCTGTTTTTT
TRBV15	TRBJ1-1	TRBD1	.	CATSTGTGPPTEAFF	TGTGCCACCAGCACCGGGACAGGGCCCCCCACTGAAGCTTTCTTT
TRBV9	TRBJ1-5	.	.	CASSQRGGEGQPQHF	TGTGCCAGCAGCCAGAGGGGGGGGGAGGGTCAGCCCCAGCATTTT
TRBV6-6	TRBJ2-7	.	.	CASREVNSYEQYF	TGTGCCAGCAGAGAGGTTAATTCCTACGAGCAGTACTTC
TRBV18	TRBJ2-1	TRBD1	few	CASSPKSPGQGSGNEQFF	TGTGCCAGCTCACCTAAGAGCCCGGGACAGGGATCGGGGAATGAGCAGTTCTTC
TRBV11-3	TRBJ2-3	TRBD1	once	CASSSRQGDFADTQYF	TGTGCCAGCAGCTCCAGACAGGGGGATTTCGCAGATACGCAGTATTTT
TRBV19	TRBJ2-5	.	.	CASKGIPETQYF	TGTGCCAGTAAGGGGATTCCGGAGACCCAGTACTTC